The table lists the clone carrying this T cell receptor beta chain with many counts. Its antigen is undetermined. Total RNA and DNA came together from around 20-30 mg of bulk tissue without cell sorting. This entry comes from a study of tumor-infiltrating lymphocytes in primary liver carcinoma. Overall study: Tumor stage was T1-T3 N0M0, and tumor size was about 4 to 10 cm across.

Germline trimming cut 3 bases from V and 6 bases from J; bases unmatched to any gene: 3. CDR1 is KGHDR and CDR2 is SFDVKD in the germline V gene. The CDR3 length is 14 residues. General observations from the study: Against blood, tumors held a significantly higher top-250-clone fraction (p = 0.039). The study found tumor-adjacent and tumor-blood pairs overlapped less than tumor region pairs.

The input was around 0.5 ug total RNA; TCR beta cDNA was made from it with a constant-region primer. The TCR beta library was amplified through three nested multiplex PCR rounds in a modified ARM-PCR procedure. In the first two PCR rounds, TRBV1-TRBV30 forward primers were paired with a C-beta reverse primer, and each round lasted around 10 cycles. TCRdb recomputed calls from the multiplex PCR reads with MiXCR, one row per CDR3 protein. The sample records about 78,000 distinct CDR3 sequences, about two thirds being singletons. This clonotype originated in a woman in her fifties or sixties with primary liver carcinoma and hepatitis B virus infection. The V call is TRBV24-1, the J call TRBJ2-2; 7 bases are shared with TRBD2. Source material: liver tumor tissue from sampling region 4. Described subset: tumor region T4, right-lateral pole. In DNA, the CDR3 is TGTGCCACCAGTGATCCTCGGGGGGCCGGGGAGCTGTTTTTT. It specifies CATSDPRGAGELFF.